Included here is one T cell receptor (beta chain) sequence, with context. V was cut by 4 bases and J by 4 bases, with 14 bases left in between. The CDR3 has 14 residues. The V gene's germline CDR1 is SGHRS and CDR2 YFSETQ. The sample originates from a study of T cell changes during pregnancy in multiple sclerosis. TCRdb's copy holds only in-frame clones and misses some; the assay was immunoSEQ multiplex PCR. The sample lists 70,000 or so clones; 75% to 95% were seen once. This chain connects TRBV5-1 to TRBJ1-2; D is possibly TRBD1 (6 bases). The origin of this receptor is a female donor with multiple sclerosis, enrolled in a pregnancy study. The material sequenced was CD4+ T cells from peripheral blood mononuclear cells, taken before pregnancy. For the CDR3, the DNA is TGCGCCAGCAGCCCTACAGGGCGGTCCTATGGCTACACCTTC. Residues: CASSPTGRSYGYTF.